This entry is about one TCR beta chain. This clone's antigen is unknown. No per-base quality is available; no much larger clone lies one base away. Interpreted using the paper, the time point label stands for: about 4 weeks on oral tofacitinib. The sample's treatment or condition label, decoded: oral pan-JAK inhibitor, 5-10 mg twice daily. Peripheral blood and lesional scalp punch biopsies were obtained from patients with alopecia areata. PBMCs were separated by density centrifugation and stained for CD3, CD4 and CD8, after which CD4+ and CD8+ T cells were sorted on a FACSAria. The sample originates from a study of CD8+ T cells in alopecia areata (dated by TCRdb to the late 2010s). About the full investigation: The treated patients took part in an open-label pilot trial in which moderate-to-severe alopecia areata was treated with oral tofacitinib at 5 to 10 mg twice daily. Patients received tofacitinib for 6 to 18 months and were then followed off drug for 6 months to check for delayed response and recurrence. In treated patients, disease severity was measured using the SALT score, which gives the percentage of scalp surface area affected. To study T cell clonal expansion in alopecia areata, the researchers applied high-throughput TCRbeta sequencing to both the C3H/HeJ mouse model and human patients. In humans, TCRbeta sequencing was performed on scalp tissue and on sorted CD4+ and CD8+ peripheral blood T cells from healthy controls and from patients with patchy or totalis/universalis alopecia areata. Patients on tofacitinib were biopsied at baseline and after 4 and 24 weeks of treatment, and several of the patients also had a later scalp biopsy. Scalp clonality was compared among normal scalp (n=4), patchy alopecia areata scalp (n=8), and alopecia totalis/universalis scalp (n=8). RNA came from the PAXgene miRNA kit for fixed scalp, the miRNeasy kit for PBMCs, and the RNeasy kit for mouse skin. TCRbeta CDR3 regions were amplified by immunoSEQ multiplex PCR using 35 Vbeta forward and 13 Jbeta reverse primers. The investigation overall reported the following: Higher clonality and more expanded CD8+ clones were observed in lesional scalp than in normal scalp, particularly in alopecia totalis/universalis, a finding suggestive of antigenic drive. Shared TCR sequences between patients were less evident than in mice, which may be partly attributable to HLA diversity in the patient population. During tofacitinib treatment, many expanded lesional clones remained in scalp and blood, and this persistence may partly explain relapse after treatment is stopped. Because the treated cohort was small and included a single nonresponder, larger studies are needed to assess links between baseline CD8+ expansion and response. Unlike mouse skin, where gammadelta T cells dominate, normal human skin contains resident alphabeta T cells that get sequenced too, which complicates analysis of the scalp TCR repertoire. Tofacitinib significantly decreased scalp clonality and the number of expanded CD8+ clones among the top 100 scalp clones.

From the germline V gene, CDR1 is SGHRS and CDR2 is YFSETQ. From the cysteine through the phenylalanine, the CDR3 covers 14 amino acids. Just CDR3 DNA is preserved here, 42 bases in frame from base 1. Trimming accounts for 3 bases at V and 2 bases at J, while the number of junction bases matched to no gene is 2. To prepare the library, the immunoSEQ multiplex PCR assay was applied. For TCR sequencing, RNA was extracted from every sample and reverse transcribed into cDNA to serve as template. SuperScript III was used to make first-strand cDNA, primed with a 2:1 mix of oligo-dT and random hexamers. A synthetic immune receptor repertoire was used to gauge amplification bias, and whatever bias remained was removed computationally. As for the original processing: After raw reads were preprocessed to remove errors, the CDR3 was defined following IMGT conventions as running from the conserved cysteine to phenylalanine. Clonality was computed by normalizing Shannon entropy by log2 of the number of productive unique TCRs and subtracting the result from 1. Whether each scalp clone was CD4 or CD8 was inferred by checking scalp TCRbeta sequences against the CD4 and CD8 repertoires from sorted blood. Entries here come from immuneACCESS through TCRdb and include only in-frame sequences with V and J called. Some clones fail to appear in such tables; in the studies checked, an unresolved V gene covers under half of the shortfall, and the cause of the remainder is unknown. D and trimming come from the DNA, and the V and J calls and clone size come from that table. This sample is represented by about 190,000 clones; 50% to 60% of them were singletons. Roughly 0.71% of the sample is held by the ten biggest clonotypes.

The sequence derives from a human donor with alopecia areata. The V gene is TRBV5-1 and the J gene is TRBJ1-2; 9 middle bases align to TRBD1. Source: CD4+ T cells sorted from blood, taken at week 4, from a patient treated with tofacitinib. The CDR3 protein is CASSSDRGNYGYTF. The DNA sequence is TGCGCCAGCAGCTCCGACAGGGGGAACTATGGCTACACCTTC.